A selection of T cell receptor beta chains follows, all from one sample in a study of T cells in Graves' hyperthyroidism and ophthalmopathy. TCRdb processed the multiplex PCR reads anew with MiXCR; each CDR3 protein has one entry. The table records 600,000 to 900,000 distinct CDR3 sequences, about 15% of them present only once. What was sequenced was blood. These receptors originate from a man younger than 30 with Graves' hyperthyroidism. Each CDR3 is given without its conserved first and last residue.

J gene: TRBJ2-1; V gene: TRBV13; CDR3 protein: ASSLGLAKQF
J gene: TRBJ2-3; V gene: TRBV9; CDR3 protein: ASSVATPMGDTQY
J gene: TRBJ2-2; V gene: TRBV29-1; CDR3 protein: SVEESGSGELF
J gene: TRBJ1-1; V gene: TRBV20-1; CDR3 protein: SAYKVSTEAF
J gene: TRBJ1-5; V gene: TRBV6-5; CDR3 protein: ASSYSVQPGQPQH
J gene: TRBJ2-1; V gene: TRBV11-1; CDR3 protein: ASSRRLDLYNEQF
J gene: TRBJ2-3; V gene: TRBV7-7; CDR3 protein: ASSPKGPPDTQY
J gene: TRBJ1-4; V gene: TRBV3-1; CDR3 protein: ASSQLGTENEKLF
J gene: TRBJ2-7; V gene: TRBV18; CDR3 protein: ASPLAGGLLPSYEQY
J gene: TRBJ2-1; V gene: TRBV10-3; CDR3 protein: AISESRTSGRSSYNEQF
J gene: TRBJ2-1; V gene: TRBV18; CDR3 protein: ASSPRQGGDEQF
J gene: TRBJ2-3; V gene: TRBV30; CDR3 protein: AWSVTSGGTDTQY
J gene: TRBJ1-5; V gene: TRBV7-9; CDR3 protein: ASSWTGDNQPQH
J gene: TRBJ2-7; V gene: TRBV7-2; CDR3 protein: ASSLEQGTEQY
J gene: TRBJ1-1; V gene: TRBV12-3/TRBV12-4; CDR3 protein: ASRLDLNTEAF
J gene: TRBJ2-1; V gene: TRBV9; CDR3 protein: ASSEAPGGGILSSYNEQF
J gene: TRBJ1-5; V gene: TRBV2; CDR3 protein: ASRVQGLGNQPQH
J gene: TRBJ1-2; V gene: TRBV2; CDR3 protein: ASSDPGTGDGYT
J gene: TRBJ1-6; V gene: TRBV4-3; CDR3 protein: ASSRGPGQGSPLH
J gene: TRBJ1-2; V gene: TRBV18; CDR3 protein: ASSLPGGGYGYT
J gene: TRBJ2-7; V gene: TRBV11-2; CDR3 protein: ASSLGLAGRTSYEQY
J gene: TRBJ1-1; V gene: TRBV28; CDR3 protein: ASRRRAGGLNTEAF
J gene: TRBJ1-1; V gene: TRBV6-1; CDR3 protein: ASSQPGGNTEAF
J gene: TRBJ2-1; V gene: TRBV20-1; CDR3 protein: SASQPSGKTYNEQF
J gene: TRBJ2-7; V gene: TRBV24-1; CDR3 protein: ATSDLGTAGIYEQY